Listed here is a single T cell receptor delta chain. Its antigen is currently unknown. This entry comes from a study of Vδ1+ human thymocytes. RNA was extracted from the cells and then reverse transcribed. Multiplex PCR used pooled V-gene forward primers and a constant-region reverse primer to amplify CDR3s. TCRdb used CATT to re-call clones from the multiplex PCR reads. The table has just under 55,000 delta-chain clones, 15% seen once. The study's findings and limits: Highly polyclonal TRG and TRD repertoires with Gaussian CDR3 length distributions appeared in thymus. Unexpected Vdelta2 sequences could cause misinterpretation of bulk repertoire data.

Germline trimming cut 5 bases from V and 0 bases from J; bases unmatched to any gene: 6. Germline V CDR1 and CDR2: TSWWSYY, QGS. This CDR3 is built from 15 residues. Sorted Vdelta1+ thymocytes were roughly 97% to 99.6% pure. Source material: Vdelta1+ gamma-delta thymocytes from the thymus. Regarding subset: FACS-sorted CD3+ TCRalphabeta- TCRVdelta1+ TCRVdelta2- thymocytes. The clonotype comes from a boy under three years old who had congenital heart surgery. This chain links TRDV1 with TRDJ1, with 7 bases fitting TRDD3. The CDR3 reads CALGYELGYTDKLIF. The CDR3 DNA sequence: TGTGCTCTTGGGTATGAACTGGGGTACACCGATAAACTCATCTTT.